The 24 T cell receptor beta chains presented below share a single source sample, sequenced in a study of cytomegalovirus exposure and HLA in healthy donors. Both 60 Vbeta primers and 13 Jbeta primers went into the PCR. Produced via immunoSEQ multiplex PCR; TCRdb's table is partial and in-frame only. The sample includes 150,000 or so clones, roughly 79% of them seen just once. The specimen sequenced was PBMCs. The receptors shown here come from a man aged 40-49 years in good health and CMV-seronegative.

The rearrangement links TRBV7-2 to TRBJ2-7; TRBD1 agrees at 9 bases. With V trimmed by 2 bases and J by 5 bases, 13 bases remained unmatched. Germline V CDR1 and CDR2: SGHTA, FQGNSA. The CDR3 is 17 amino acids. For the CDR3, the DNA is TGTGCCAGCAGCTTAAGGGGCCCCGGGACAGGGTTCGACGAGCAGTACTTC. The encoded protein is CASSLRGPGTGFDEQYF.

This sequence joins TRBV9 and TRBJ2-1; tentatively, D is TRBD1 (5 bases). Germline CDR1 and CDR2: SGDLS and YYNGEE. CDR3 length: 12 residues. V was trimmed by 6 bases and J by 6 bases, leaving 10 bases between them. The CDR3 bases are TGTGCCAGCACAGGGCGGTCCAATGAGCAGTTCTTC. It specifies CASTGRSNEQFF.

The CDR3 DNA is TGTGCCAGCAGCTTTAATGGGGGACAGGGGCCCGGGGAGCTGTTTTTT. It codes for CASSFNGGQGPGELFF. The chain carries TRBV7-3 and TRBJ2-2; TRBD1 agrees at 10 bases. CDR1 is SGHTA, CDR2 FQGTGA, per germline. Losses at the gene ends were 3 bases for V and 6 bases for J; bases not matched to a gene: 7. This CDR3 has 16 amino acids.

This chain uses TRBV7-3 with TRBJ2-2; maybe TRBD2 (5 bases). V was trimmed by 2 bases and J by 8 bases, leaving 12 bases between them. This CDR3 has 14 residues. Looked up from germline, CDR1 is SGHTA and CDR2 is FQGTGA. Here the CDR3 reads CASSLGRSGGELFF. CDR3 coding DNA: TGTGCCAGCAGCTTAGGGAGAAGTGGTGGGGAGCTGTTTTTT.

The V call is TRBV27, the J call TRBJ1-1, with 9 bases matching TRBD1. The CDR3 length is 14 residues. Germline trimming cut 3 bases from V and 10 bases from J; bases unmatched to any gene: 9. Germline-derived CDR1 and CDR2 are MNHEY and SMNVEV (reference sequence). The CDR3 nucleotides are TGTGCCAGCAGTTTGGTCCGCCAGGGACAGGGAGCTTTCTTT. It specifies CASSLVRQGQGAFF.

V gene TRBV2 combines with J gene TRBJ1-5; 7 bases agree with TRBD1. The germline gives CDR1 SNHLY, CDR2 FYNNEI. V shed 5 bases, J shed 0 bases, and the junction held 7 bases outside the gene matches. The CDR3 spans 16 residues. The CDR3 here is CASSSEGTVSNQPQHF. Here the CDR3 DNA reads TGTGCCAGCAGTTCGGAGGGGACAGTTAGCAATCAGCCCCAGCATTTT. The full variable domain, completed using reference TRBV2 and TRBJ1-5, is EPEVTQTPSHQVTQMGQEVILRCVPISNHLYFYWYRQILGQKVEFLVSFYNNEISEKSEIFDDQFSVERPDGSNFTLKIRSTKLEDSAMYFCASSSEGTVSNQPQHFGDGTRLSIL.

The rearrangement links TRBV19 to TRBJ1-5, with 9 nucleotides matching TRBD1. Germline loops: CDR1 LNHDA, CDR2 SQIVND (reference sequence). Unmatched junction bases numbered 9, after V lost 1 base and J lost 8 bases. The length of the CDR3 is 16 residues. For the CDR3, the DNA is TGTGCCAGTAGTATAGGGTCTGGGACAGGGAAGAAGCCCCAGCATTTT. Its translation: CASSIGSGTGKKPQHF.

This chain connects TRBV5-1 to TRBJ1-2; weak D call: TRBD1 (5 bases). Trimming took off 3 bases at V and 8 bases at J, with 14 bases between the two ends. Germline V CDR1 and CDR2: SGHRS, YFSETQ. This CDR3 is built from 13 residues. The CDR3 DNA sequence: TGCGCCAGCAGCTCGGAGGGGATGGGGGGCTACACCTTC. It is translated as CASSSEGMGGYTF.

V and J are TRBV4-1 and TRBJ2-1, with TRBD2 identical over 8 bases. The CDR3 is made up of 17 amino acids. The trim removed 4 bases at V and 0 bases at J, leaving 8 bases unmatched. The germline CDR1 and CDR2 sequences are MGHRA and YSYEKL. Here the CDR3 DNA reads TGCGCCAGCAGCCCTGCGCCCGGGACTAGCTCCTACAATGAGCAGTTCTTC. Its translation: CASSPAPGTSSYNEQFF.

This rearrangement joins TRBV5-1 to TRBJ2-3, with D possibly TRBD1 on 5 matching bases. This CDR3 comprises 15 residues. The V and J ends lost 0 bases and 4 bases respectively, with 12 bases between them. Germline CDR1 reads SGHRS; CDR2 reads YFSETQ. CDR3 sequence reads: CASSLGGAGSDTQYF. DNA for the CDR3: TGCGCCAGCAGCTTGGGGGGCGCAGGGTCAGATACGCAGTATTTT.

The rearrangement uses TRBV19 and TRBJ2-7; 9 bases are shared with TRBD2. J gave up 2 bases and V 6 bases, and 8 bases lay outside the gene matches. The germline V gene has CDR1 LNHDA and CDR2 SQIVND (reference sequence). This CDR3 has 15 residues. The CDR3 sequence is CASRPAAGGTYEQYF. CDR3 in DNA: TGTGCCAGTAGGCCGGCAGCGGGAGGTACCTACGAGCAGTACTTC.

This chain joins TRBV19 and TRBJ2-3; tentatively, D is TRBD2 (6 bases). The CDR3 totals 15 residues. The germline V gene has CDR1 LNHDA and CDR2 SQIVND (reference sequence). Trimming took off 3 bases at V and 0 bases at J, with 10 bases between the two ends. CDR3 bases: TGTGCCAGTAGTATCACTAGCCATAGCACAGATACGCAGTATTTT. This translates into CASSITSHSTDTQYF.

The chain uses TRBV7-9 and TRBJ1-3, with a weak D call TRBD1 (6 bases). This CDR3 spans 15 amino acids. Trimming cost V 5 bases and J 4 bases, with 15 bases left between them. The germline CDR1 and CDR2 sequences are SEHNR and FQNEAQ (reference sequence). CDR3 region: CASSHSTGIGNTIYF. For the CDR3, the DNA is TGTGCCAGCAGCCACTCTACAGGGATCGGAAACACCATATATTTT.

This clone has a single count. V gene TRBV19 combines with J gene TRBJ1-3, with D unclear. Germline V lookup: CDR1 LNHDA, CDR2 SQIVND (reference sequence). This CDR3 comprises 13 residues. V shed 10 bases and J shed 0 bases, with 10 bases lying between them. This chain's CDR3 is CAIRSLSGNTIYF. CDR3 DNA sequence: TGTGCCATAAGGAGCCTCTCTGGAAACACCATATATTTT.

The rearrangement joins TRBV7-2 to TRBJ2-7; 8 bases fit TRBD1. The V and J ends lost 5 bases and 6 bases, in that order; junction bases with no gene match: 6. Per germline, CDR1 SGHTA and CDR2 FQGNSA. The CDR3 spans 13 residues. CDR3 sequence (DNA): TGTGCCAGCAGCAGAGCTCAGGGGGCCGAGCAGTACGTC. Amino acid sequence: CASSRAQGAEQYV.

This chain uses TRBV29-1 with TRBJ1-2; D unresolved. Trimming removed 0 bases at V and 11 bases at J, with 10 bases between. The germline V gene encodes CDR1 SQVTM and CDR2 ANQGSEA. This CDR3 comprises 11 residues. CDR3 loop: CSVEEWPLYTF. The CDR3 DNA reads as TGCAGCGTTGAAGAATGGCCGTTGTACACCTTC. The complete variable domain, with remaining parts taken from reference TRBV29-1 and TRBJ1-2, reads SAVISQKPSRDICQRGTSLTIQCQVDSQVTMMFWYRQQPGQSLTLIATANQGSEATYESGFVIDKFPISRPNLTFSTLTVSNMSPEDSSIYLCSVEEWPLYTFGSGTRLTVV.

The CDR3 protein is CASSTGAVSYEQYV. CDR3 bases: TGTGCCAGCAGTACAGGGGCCGTGTCCTACGAGCAGTACGTC. V is TRBV28 and J is TRBJ2-7; 7 bases line up with TRBD1. After removal of 5 bases from V and 1 base from J, the junction contained 5 bases not matched to a gene. CDR3 length: 14 amino acids. Germline V gene sequence: CDR1 MDHEN, CDR2 SYDVKM.

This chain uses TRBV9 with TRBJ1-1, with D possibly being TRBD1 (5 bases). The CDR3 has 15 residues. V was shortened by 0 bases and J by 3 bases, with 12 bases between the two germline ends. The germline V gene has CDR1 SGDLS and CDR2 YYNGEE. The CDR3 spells CASSVVVGGDTEAFF. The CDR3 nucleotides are TGTGCCAGCAGCGTAGTAGTGGGGGGGGACACTGAAGCTTTCTTT. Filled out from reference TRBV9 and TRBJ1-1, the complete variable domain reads DSGVTQTPKHLITATGQRVTLRCSPRSGDLSVYWYQQSLDQGLQFLIQYYNGEERAKGNILERFSAQQFPDLHSELNLSSLELGDSALYFCASSVVVGGDTEAFFGQGTRLTVV.

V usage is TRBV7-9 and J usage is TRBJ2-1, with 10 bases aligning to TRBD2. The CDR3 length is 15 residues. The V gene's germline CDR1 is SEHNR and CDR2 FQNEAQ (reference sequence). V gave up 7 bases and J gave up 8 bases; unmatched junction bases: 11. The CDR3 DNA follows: TGTGCCAGCACCAATCGGGCTAGCGGGAGAGATGAGCAGTTCTTC. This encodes CASTNRASGRDEQFF.

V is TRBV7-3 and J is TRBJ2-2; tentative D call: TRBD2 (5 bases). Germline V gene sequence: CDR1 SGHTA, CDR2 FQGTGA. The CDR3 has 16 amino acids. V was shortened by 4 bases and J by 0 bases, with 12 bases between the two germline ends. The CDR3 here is CASSYDGVSNTGELFF. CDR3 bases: TGTGCCAGCAGCTATGACGGGGTCTCGAACACCGGGGAGCTGTTTTTT.

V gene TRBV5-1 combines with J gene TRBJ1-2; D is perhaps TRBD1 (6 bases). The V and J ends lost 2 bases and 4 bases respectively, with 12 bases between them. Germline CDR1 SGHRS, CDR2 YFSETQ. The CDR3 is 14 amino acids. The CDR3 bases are TGCGCCAGCAGCTTAGCTGGACAGCTCTATGGCTACACCTTC. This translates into CASSLAGQLYGYTF.

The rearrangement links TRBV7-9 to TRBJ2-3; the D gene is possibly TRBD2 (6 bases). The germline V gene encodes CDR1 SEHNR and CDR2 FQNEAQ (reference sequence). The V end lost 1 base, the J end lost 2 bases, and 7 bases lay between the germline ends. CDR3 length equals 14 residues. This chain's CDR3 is CASSLGGATDTQYF. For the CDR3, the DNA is TGTGCCAGCAGCTTAGGCGGGGCCACAGATACGCAGTATTTT. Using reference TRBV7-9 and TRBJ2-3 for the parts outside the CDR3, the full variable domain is DTGVSQNPRHKITKRGQNVTFRCDPISEHNRLYWYRQTLGQGPEFLTYFQNEAQLEKSRLLSDRFSAERPKGSFSTLEIQRTEQGDSAMYLCASSLGGATDTQYFGPGTRLTVL.

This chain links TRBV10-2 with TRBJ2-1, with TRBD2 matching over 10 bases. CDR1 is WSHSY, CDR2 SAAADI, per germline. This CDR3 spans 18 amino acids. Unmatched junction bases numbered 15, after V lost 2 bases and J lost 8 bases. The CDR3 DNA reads TGCGCCAGCAGTGAGGGGCTAGCGGGAGAGAAGGGGGAGCATGAGCAGTTCTTC. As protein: CASSEGLAGEKGEHEQFF.

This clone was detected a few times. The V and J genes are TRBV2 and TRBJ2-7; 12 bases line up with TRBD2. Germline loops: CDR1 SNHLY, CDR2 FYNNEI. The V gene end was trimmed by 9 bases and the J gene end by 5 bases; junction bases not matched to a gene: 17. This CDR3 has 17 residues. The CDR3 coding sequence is TGTGCCAGTATTCCCCGGACTAGCGGGAAAAGACAGAACGAGCAGTACGTC. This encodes CASIPRTSGKRQNEQYV.